Listed here are 14 T cell receptor beta chains from one sample, sequenced in a study of T cells and Merkel cell carcinoma outcomes. Here immunoSEQ multiplex PCR was the method, and the copy in TCRdb shows in-frame clones only, minus some. This table holds about 2,000 clones, 92% found once. Material for sequencing was tumor tissue from Merkel cell carcinoma. The receptors originated from a human donor with Merkel cell carcinoma.

Of note for this clone: Its ends do not fully match the called genes, so a read error is possible. V gene TRBV19 combines with J gene TRBJ1-5; no clear D gene. The length of the CDR3 is 15 residues. Looked up from germline, CDR1 is LNHDA and CDR2 is SQIVND (reference sequence). CDR3 DNA: TGTGCCAGTAGTTCGGTTTCCAAGGGTGGTCAGCCTCAGCATTTT. It is translated as CASSSVSKGGQPQHF.

This chain joins TRBV9 and TRBJ2-2; the match to TRBD2 covers 12 bases. Trimming at V came to 0 bases and at J to 7 bases, leaving 4 bases not matched to a gene. The CDR3 consists of 16 residues. CDR1 SGDLS and CDR2 YYNGEE come from the germline V gene. The CDR3 protein is CASSVVLAGGVGELFF. The DNA of the CDR3 is TGTGCCAGCAGCGTAGTTCTAGCGGGAGGGGTCGGGGAGCTGTTTTTT.

The V call is TRBV5-5, the J call TRBJ1-1, with D unresolved. The germline V and J ends were trimmed by 1 base and 5 bases, with 9 bases remaining between them. CDR1 is SGHKS, CDR2 YYEKEE, per germline (reference sequence). The CDR3 is made up of 13 amino acids. CDR3 nucleotides: TGTGCCAGCAGCTTGTCTACGGGAACTGAAGCTTTCTTT. It translates to CASSLSTGTEAFF.

This chain uses TRBV7-2 with TRBJ2-7; unclear D gene. The CDR3 sequence is 15 residues long. Germline loops: CDR1 SGHTA, CDR2 FQGNSA. V was clipped by 0 bases and J by 1 base, with 10 bases between them. The CDR3 spells CASSLAFATSYEQYF. As DNA, the CDR3 is TGTGCCAGCAGCTTAGCTTTCGCGACATCCTACGAGCAGTACTTC. The variable domain in full, with the rest retrieved from reference TRBV7-2 and TRBJ2-7, is GAGVSQSPSNKVTEKGKDVELRCDPISGHTALYWYRQSLGQGLEFLIYFQGNSAPDKSGLPSDRFSAERTGGSVSTLTIQRTQQEDSAVYLCASSLAFATSYEQYFGPGTRLTVT.

This chain uses TRBV28 with TRBJ2-4; D might be TRBD2 (5 bases). The V end was cut by 2 bases, the J end by 0 bases, with 17 bases between. The length of the CDR3 is 18 residues. Germline CDR1 and CDR2: MDHEN and SYDVKM. The CDR3 region has the DNA TGTGCCAGCAGTTTAGGAGGTGGGGTTCGTTTAGCCAAAAACATTCAGTACTTC. Its protein is CASSLGGGVRLAKNIQYF.

The chain uses TRBV6-6 and TRBJ2-2; D remains unclear. CDR3 length: 13 amino acids. V was shortened by 10 bases and J by 4 bases, with 13 bases between the two germline ends. CDR1 and CDR2 from the germline V gene are MNHNY and SVGAGI (reference sequence). CDR3 sequence: CATGQGRTGELFF. In DNA, the CDR3 is TGTGCCACTGGGCAAGGGCGCACCGGGGAGCTGTTTTTT.

This clone was recorded once. The rearrangement joins TRBV7-2 to TRBJ2-1, with D uncertain. CDR3 length: 17 amino acids. CDR1 is SGHTA and CDR2 is FQGNSA in the germline V gene. V was shortened by 5 bases and J by 5 bases, with 22 bases between the two germline ends. The CDR3 nucleotides are TGTGCCAGCAGCCCTAATAACGGGCCGGTCTCTGACAATGAGCAGTTCTTC. Amino acid sequence: CASSPNNGPVSDNEQFF.

For the CDR3, the DNA is TGTGCCAGCAGCTTAGATGGCAGGAACTACGAGCAGTACTTC. It yields the protein CASSLDGRNYEQYF. The chain joins TRBV7-2 to TRBJ2-7; D ambiguous. The CDR3 length is 14 residues. The V and J ends lost 1 base and 3 bases respectively, with 10 bases between them. Looked up from germline, CDR1 is SGHTA and CDR2 is FQGNSA.

This rearrangement joins TRBV27 to TRBJ2-1; 8 nucleotides agree with TRBD2. V lost 3 bases to trimming and J lost 2 bases; unmatched junction nucleotides: 6. The CDR3 totals 16 residues. The germline CDR1 and CDR2 sequences are MNHEY and SMNVEV (reference sequence). The DNA of the CDR3 is TGTGCCAGCAGTTTCAGTGGTAGCGGGACCTACAATGAGCAGTTCTTC. This sequence encodes CASSFSGSGTYNEQFF.

J is TRBJ1-2 and V is TRBV6-5, with 7 positions matching TRBD1. This CDR3 has 15 amino acids. Germline lookup yields CDR1 MNHEY and CDR2 SVGAGI. The V segment lost 2 bases and the J segment 0 bases; nucleotides outside the gene matches: 3. CDR3 nucleotide sequence: TGTGCCAGCAGTTACCAGGGGGGAGCTAACTATGGCTACACCTTC. Translated, it gives CASSYQGGANYGYTF.

V is TRBV19 and J is TRBJ2-1; D ambiguous. The CDR3 has 12 amino acids. Trimming removed 6 bases at V and 13 bases at J, with 16 bases between. Germline CDR1 and CDR2: LNHDA and SQIVND (reference sequence). The CDR3 DNA follows: TGTGCCAGTAGATATCCGGGCATGTTACAGTTCTTC. Amino acid sequence: CASRYPGMLQFF.

This chain joins TRBV13 and TRBJ1-5; maybe TRBD1 (5 bases). The V gene's germline CDR1 is PRHDT and CDR2 FYEKMQ (reference sequence). V shed 3 bases and J shed 6 bases, with 18 bases lying between them. This CDR3 spans 16 amino acids. DNA of the CDR3: TGTGCCAGCAGCTTCGGCGCGAGAGGGAGGGGTCAGCCCCAGCATTTT. This codes for CASSFGARGRGQPQHF.

The chain recombines TRBV5-1 with TRBJ2-7, with D possibly matching TRBD1 (6 bases). Germline V gene lookup returns CDR1 SGHRS and CDR2 YFSETQ. V lost 6 bases and J lost 6, with 19 bases in between. The CDR3 consists of 14 residues. This CDR3 reads CASKGSGDIREQYF. The DNA for the CDR3 is TGCGCCAGCAAGGGATCCGGGGACATACGCGAGCAGTACTTC.

J is TRBJ2-2 and V is TRBV11-3; D remains unclear. This CDR3 has 14 amino acids. Per the germline V gene, CDR1 is SGHNT and CDR2 is YENEEA. Trimming took off 5 bases at V and 1 base at J, with 8 bases between the two ends. CDR3 DNA: TGTGCCAGCAGCCCTGGGCTGAACACCGGGGAGCTGTTTTTT. Translated: CASSPGLNTGELFF. Full variable domain (outside the CDR3, taken from reference TRBV11-3 and TRBJ2-2): EAGVVQSPRYKIIEKKQPVAFWCNPISGHNTLYWYLQNLGQGPELLIRYENEEAVDDSQLPKDRFSAERLKGVDSTLKIQPAELGDSAVYLCASSPGLNTGELFFGEGSRLTVL.